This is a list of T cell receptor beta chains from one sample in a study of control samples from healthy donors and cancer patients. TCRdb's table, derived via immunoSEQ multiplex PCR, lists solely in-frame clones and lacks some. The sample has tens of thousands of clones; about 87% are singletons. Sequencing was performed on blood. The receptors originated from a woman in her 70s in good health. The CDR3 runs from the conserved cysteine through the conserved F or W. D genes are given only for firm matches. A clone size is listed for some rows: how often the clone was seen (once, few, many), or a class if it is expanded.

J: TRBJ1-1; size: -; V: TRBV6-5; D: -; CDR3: CASSRRNTEAFF; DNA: TGTGCCAGCAGCCGCAGGAACACTGAAGCTTTCTTT
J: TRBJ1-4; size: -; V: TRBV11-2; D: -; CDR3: CASSLGTLGGEKLFF; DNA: TGTGCCAGCAGCTTAGGGACCCTCGGAGGTGAAAAACTGTTTTTT
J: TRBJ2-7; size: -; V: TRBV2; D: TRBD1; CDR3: CASRRTGEGYEQYF; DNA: TGTGCCAGCAGACGGACAGGGGAAGGTTACGAGCAGTACTTC
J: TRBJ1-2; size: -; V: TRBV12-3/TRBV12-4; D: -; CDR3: CASKKDYGYTF; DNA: TGTGCCAGCAAGAAGGACTATGGCTACACCTTC
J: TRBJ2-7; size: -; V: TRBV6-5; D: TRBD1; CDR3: CASSYRETGGYEQYF; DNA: TGTGCCAGCAGTTACCGTGAGACAGGGGGTTACGAGCAGTACTTC
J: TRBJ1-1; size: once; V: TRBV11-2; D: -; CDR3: CASSVDRNTEAFF; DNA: TGTGCCAGCAGCGTCGACAGGAACACTGAAGCTTTCTTT
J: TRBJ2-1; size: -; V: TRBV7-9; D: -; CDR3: CASSLSEFYNEQFF; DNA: TGTGCCAGCAGCTTATCGGAATTTTACAATGAGCAGTTCTTC
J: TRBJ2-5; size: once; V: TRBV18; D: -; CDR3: CASSTPKGAKETQYF; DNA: TGTGCCAGCTCAACACCCAAGGGAGCAAAAGAGACCCAGTACTTC
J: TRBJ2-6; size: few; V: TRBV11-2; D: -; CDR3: CASSLARDGFSGANVLTF; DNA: TGTGCCAGCAGCTTAGCACGGGACGGCTTCTCTGGGGCCAACGTCCTGACTTTC
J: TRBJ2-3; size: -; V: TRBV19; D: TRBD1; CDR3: CASSLIQGASGTDTQYF; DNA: TGTGCCAGTAGCCTAATACAGGGGGCGTCGGGCACAGATACGCAGTATTTT
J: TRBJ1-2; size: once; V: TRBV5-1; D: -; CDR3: CASSVHPQEGYTF; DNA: TGCGCCAGCAGCGTTCATCCACAGGAAGGCTACACCTTC
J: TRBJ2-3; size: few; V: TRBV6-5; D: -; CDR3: CASSYSWSSTDTQYF; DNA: TGTGCCAGCAGTTACAGTTGGTCTAGCACAGATACGCAGTATTTT
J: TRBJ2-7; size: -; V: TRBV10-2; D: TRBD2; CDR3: CASIDGLAGPSTHEQYF; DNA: TGCGCCAGCATCGACGGACTAGCGGGACCTTCGACCCACGAGCAGTACTTC
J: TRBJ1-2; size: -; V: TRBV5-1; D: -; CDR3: CASSLDGLPDGYTF; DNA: TGCGCCAGCAGCTTGGACGGCCTTCCTGATGGCTACACCTTC
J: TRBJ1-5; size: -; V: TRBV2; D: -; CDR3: CASSGTTDSNQPQHF; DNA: TGTGCCAGCAGTGGAACGACAGATAGCAATCAGCCCCAGCATTTT
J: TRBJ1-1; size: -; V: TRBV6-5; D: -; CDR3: CASSSRGVNTEAFF; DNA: TGTGCCAGCAGTTCAAGGGGAGTGAACACTGAAGCTTTCTTT
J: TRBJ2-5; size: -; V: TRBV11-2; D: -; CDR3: CASSPDKLGAIYF; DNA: TGTGCCAGCAGCCCAGACAAGTTGGGGGCGATTTACTTC
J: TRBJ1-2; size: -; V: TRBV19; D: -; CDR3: CASSIEIFHGYTF; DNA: TGTGCCAGTAGTATTGAGATTTTCCATGGCTACACCTTC
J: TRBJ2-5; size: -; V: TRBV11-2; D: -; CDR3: CASSFAEGLETQYF; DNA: TGTGCCAGCAGCTTTGCGGAGGGCTTGGAGACCCAGTACTTC
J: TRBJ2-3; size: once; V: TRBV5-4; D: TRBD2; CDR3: CASSSKGLVTTDTQYF; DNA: TGTGCCAGCAGCTCAAAGGGACTAGTGACGACAGATACGCAGTATTTT
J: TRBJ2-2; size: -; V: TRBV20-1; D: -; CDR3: CSARGVGELFF; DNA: TGCAGTGCTAGAGGGGTCGGGGAGCTGTTTTTT
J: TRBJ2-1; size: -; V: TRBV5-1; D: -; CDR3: CASSLTTGNEQFF; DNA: TGCGCCAGCAGCTTGACAACGGGCAATGAGCAGTTCTTC
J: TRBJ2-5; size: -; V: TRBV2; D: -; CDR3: CASSVNRRETQYF; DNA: TGTGCCAGCAGTGTAAACAGGAGGGAGACCCAGTACTTC
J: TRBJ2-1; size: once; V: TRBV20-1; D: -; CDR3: CSGKVNEQFF; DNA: TGCAGTGGTAAGGTCAATGAGCAGTTCTTC
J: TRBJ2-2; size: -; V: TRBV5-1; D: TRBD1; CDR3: CASSLQGAVETGELFF; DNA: TGCGCCAGCAGCTTGCAGGGGGCAGTGGAGACCGGGGAGCTGTTTTTT
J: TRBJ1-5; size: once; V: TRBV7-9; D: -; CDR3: CASSPSGGGSNQPQHF; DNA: TGTGCCAGCAGCCCCAGTGGGGGGGGTAGCAATCAGCCCCAGCATTTT
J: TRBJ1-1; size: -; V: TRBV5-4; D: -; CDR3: CASSSGGVVNTEAFF; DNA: TGTGCCAGCAGCTCGGGGGGAGTCGTGAACACTGAAGCTTTCTTT
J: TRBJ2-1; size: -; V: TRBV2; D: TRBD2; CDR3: CASSVSSGGPYNEQFF; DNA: TGTGCCAGCAGTGTTTCTAGCGGGGGACCTTACAATGAGCAGTTCTTC
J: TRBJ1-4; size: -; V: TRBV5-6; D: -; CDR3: CASSLLVATNEKLFF; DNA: TGTGCCAGCAGCTTACTAGTCGCAACTAATGAAAAACTGTTTTTT
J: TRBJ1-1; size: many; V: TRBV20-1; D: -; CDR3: CSARVDTEAFF; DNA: TGCAGTGCTAGAGTGGACACTGAAGCTTTCTTT
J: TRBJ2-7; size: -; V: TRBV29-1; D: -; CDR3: CSAYRGGGHEQYF; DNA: TGCAGCGCGTACAGGGGGGGAGGCCACGAGCAGTACTTC
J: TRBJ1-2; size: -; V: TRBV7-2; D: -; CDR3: CASSLDPTRTTIYGYTF; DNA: TGTGCCAGCAGCTTAGACCCTACACGGACCACAATCTATGGCTACACCTTC
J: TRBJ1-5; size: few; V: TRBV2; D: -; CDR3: CASSEAYSNQPQHF; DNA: TGTGCCAGCAGTGAAGCCTATAGCAATCAGCCCCAGCATTTT
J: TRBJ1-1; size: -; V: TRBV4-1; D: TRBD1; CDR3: CASSQEDRVETEAFF; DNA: TGCGCCAGCAGCCAAGAGGACAGGGTAGAGACTGAAGCTTTCTTT
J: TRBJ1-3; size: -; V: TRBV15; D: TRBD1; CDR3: CATSTADRAGNTIYF; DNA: TGTGCCACCAGCACCGCGGACAGGGCGGGAAACACCATATATTTT
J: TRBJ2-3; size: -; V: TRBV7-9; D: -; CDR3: CASSSPLGHSADTDTQYF; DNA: TGTGCCAGCAGCTCACCTTTGGGACATTCCGCGGACACAGATACGCAGTATTTT
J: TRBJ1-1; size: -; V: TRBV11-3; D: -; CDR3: CASSGRHTEAFF; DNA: TGTGCCAGCAGCGGCAGGCACACTGAAGCTTTCTTT
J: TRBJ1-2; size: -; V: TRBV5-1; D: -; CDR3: CASSRYYPGAPIGYTF; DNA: TGCGCCAGCAGCCGCTACTATCCGGGCGCCCCCATTGGCTACACCTTC
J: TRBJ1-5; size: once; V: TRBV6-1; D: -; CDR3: CASSEWGADQPQHF; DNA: TGTGCCAGCAGTGAATGGGGGGCTGATCAGCCCCAGCATTTT
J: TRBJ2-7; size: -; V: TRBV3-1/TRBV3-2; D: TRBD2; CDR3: CASSQEGLAGGSYEQYF; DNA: TGTGCCAGCAGCCAAGAGGGACTAGCGGGGGGGTCCTACGAGCAGTACTTC